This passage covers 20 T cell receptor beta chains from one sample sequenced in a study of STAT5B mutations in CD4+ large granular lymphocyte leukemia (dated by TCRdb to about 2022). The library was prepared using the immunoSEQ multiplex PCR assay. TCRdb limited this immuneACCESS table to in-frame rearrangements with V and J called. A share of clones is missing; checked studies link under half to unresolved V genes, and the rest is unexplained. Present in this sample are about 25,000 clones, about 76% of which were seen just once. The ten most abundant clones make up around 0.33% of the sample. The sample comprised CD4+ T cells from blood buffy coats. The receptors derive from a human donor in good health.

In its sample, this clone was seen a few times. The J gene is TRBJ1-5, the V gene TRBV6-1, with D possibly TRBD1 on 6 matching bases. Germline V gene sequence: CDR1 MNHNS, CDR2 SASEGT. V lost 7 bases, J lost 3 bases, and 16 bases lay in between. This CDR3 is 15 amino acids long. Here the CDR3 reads CASTSIGQINQPQHF. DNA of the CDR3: TGTGCCAGCACCTCAATTGGACAGATCAATCAGCCCCAGCATTTT.

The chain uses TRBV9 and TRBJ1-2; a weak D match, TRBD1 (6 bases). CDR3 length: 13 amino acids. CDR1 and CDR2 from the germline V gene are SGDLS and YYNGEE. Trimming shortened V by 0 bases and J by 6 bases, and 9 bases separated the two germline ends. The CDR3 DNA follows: TGTGCCAGCAGCGTAGCAGGGGTAGATGGCTACACCTTC. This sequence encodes CASSVAGVDGYTF.

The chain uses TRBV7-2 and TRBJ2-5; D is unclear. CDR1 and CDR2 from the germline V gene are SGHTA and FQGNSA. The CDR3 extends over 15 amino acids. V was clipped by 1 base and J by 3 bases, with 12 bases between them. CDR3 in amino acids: CASSLGVALEETQYF. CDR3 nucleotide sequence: TGTGCCAGCAGCTTAGGGGTTGCCCTAGAAGAGACCCAGTACTTC.

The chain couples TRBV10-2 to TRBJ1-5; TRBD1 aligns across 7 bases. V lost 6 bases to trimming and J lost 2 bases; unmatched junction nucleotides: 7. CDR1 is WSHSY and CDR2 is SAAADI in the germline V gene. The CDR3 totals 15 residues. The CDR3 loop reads CASSEGTAGNQPQHF. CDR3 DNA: TGCGCCAGCAGCGAAGGGACAGCGGGCAATCAGCCCCAGCATTTT.

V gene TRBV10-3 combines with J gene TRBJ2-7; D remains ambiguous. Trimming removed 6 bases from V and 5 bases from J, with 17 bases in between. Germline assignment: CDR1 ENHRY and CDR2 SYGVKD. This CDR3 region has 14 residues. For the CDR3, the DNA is TGTGCCATCAGAAAGTCCATGGAGCCCGACGAGCAGTACTTC. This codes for CAIRKSMEPDEQYF.

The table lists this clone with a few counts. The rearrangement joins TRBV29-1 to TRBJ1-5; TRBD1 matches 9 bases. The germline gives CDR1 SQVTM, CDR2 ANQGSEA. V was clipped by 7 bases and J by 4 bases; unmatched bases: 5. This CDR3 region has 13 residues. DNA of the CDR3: TGCAGCGGCGGACAGGGGACTAATCAGCCCCAGCATTTT. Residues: CSGGQGTNQPQHF.

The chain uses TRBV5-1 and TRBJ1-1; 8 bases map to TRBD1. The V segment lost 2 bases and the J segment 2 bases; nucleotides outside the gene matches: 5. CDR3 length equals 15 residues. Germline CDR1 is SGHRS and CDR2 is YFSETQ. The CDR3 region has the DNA TGCGCCAGCAGCTTTACCGGGACAGGTAACACTGAAGCTTTCTTT. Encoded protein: CASSFTGTGNTEAFF.

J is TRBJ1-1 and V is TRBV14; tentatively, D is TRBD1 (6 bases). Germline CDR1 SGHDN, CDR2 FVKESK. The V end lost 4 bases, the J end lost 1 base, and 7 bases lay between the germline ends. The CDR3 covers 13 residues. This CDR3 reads CASSLGQNTEAFF. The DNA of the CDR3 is TGTGCCAGCAGCCTGGGACAGAACACTGAAGCTTTCTTT.

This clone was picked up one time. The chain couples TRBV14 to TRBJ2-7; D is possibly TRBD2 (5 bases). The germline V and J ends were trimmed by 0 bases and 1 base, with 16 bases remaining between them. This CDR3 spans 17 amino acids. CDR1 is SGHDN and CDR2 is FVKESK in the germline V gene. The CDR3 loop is CASSQDLSPGFSYEQYF. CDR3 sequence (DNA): TGTGCCAGCAGCCAAGATTTGAGTCCGGGATTTTCCTACGAGCAGTACTTC.

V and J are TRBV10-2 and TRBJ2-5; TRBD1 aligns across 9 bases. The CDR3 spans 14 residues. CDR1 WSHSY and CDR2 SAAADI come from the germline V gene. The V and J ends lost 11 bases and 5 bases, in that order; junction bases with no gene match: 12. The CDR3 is CAAGGGTGLETQYF. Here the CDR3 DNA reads TGCGCCGCTGGGGGCGGGACAGGGTTGGAGACCCAGTACTTC.

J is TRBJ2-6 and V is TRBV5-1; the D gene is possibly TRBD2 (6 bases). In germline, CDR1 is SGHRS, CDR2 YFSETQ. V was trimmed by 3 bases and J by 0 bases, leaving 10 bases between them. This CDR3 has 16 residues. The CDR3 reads CASSWGVSSGANVLTF. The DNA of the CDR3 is TGCGCCAGCAGCTGGGGGGTTAGCTCTGGGGCCAACGTCCTGACTTTC. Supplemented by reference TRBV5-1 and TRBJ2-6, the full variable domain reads KAGVTQTPRYLIKTRGQQVTLSCSPISGHRSVSWYQQTPGQGLQFLFEYFSETQRNKGNFPGRFSGRQFSNSRSEMNVSTLELGDSALYLCASSWGVSSGANVLTFGAGSRLTVL.

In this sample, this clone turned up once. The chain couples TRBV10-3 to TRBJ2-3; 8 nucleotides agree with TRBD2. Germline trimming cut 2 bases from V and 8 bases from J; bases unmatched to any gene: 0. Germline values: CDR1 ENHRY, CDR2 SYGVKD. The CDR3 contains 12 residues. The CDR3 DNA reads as TGTGCCATCAGTGAGGGACTAGCTACGCAGTATTTT. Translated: CAISEGLATQYF.

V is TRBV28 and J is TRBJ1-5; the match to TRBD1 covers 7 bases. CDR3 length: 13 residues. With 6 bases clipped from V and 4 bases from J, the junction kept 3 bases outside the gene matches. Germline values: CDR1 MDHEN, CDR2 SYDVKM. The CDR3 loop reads CASSPTGNQPQHF. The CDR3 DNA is TGTGCCAGCAGCCCGACAGGGAATCAGCCCCAGCATTTT.

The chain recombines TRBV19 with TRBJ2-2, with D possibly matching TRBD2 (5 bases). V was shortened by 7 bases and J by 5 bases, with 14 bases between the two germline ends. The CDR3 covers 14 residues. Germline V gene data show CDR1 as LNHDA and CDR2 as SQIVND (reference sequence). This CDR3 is CASKEVGVTGELFF. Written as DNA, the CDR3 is TGTGCCAGTAAAGAAGTCGGGGTGACCGGGGAGCTGTTTTTT.

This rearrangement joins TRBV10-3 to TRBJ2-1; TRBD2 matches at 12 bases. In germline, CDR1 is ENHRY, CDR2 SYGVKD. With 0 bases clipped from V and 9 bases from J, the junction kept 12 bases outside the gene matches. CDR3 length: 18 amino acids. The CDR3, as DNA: TGTGCCATCAGTGAGTCTATTATCCTAGCGGGAGGGCTCTCTGAGCAGTTCTTC. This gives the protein CAISESIILAGGLSEQFF.

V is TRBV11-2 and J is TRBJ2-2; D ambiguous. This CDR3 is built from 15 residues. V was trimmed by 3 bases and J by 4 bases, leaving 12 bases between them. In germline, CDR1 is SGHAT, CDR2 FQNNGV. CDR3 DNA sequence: TGTGCCAGCAGCTTGCTACCCCCGCCCACCGGGGAGCTGTTTTTT. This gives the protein CASSLLPPPTGELFF.

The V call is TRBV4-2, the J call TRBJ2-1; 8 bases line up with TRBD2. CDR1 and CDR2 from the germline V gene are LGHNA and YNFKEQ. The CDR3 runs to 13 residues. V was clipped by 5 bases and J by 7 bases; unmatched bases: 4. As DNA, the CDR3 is TGTGCCAGCAGCGGCGGGGGGCGTAATGAGCAGTTCTTC. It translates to CASSGGGRNEQFF.

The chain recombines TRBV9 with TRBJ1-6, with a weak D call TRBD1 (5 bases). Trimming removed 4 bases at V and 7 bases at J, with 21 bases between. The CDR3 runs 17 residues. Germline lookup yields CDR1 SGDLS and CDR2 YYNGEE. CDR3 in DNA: TGTGCCAGCAGCCCCAACCCTTCAGGACGGGGCAATTCACCCCTCCACTTT. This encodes CASSPNPSGRGNSPLHF. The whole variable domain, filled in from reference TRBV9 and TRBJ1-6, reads DSGVTQTPKHLITATGQRVTLRCSPRSGDLSVYWYQQSLDQGLQFLIQYYNGEERAKGNILERFSAQQFPDLHSELNLSSLELGDSALYFCASSPNPSGRGNSPLHFGNGTRLTVT.

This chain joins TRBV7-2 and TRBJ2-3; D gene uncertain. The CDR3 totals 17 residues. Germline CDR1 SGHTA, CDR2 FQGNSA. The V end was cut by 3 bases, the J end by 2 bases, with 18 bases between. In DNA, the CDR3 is TGTGCCAGCAGCTTGACGCTTCAGCAACCCAACACAGATACGCAGTATTTT. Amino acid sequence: CASSLTLQQPNTDTQYF.

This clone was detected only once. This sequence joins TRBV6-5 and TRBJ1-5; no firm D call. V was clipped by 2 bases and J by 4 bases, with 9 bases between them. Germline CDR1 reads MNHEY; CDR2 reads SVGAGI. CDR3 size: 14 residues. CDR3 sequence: CASSYRQANQPQHF. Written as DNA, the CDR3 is TGTGCCAGCAGTTACCGGCAGGCAAATCAGCCCCAGCATTTT.